This T cell receptor (beta chain) was recovered during a study of blood T cell repertoires in COVID-19. Study at large: COVID-19 samples collected from the United States, Italy and Spain covered acute and convalescent phases.

Germline CDR1 is LNHDA and CDR2 is SQIVND (reference sequence). CDR3 length: 15 residues. V shed 3 bases and J shed 2 bases, with 13 bases lying between them. Only in-frame clones appear in the TCRdb table, and some are missing; sequencing was by immunoSEQ multiplex PCR. Found here are roughly 43,000 clones, over 80% of them singletons; the top ten hold 15%. The rearrangement links TRBV19 to TRBJ2-5; D remains unclear. The clonotype originates from a man aged 55 to 70 with active COVID-19. The specimen sequenced was peripheral blood. This chain's CDR3 is CASSMRSRGQETQYF. As DNA, the CDR3 is TGTGCCAGTAGTATGCGCAGTCGAGGACAAGAGACCCAGTACTTC.